This entry is about one T cell receptor (beta chain). Its matching antigen is unknown. This specimen comes from a study of cytomegalovirus exposure and HLA in healthy donors. Study results and caveats: Analyses of presence/absence relied on an assumption of roughly uniform sequencing depth across donors. Being indistinguishable, some V segments were excluded, TRBV6-2 and TRBV6-3 among them.

Primers: 60 Vbeta forward and 13 Jbeta reverse. Authors' data handling: About 12 million of tens of millions of unique TCR beta chains were shared, per a later count. Clones were read by immunoSEQ multiplex PCR, and TCRdb kept only the in-frame ones, dropping some. The D gene and trimming were derived from the DNA, and the V and J assignments and clone size from that table. The data show about 160,000 clones, 86% seen once. V was clipped by 5 bases and J by 4 bases, with 14 bases between them. In germline, CDR1 is SGHTA, CDR2 FQGNSA. This CDR3 is 14 amino acids long. The source is a woman under 30 in good health and CMV-seronegative. The sequenced sample consisted of PBMCs. V usage is TRBV7-2 and J usage is TRBJ2-5; maybe TRBD1 (5 bases). In DNA, the CDR3 is TGTGCCAGCAGCCTCCAGGGCGGCGTAGAGACCCAGTACTTC. Protein: CASSLQGGVETQYF.